This T cell receptor (beta chain) was sequenced for a study of shared T cell receptors in the human thymus. This CDR3 contains 19 residues. Trimming cost V 0 bases and J 1 base; bases outside gene matches: 6. Germline assignment: CDR1 LNHNV and CDR2 YYDKDF (reference sequence). Using immunoSEQ multiplex PCR, the repertoire was profiled, and TCRdb retains in-frame clones only, with some absent. The sample lists 500,000 to 850,000 clones; around 87% were seen once. The sample was also linked to a second study, of human thymus T cells. That source notes: From resections taken during corrective heart surgery, the thymus tissue was obtained. An apparent bias in V and J gene usage was seen in thymic and blood repertoires. Among unrelated individuals, related research reported thymic repertoires that overlapped highly.

The gene calls are TRBV15 and TRBJ2-3; 14 nucleotides agree with TRBD2. Sequencing was done on a sample of thymocytes. The TCR originated in a boy younger than two with a congenital heart defect. The CDR3: CATSRDTGTSGRGTDTQYF. Here the CDR3 DNA reads TGTGCCACCAGCAGAGATACAGGGACTAGCGGGAGAGGCACAGATACGCAGTATTTT.